One and the same sample provided the 5 T cell receptor beta chains below, sequenced in a study of glioma-infiltrating T cells after dendritic cell vaccination. Profiled with immunoSEQ multiplex PCR; TCRdb holds only in-frame clones, not every one. The sample shows tens of thousands of clones, over 75% of them seen only once. Sequences were derived from blood, sampled before dendritic cell vaccination. The receptors stem from a human donor with glioblastoma.

The genes are TRBV19 and TRBJ1-2; 9 nucleotides agree with TRBD1. This CDR3 has 15 residues. V shed 2 bases and J 4 bases; nucleotides not matched to a gene: 5. Germline V gene sequence: CDR1 LNHDA, CDR2 SQIVND (reference sequence). In nucleotides, the CDR3 is TGTGCCAGTAGTATACGACAGGGGGGCGGCTATGGCTACACCTTC. Protein sequence: CASSIRQGGGYGYTF.

The V call is TRBV19, the J call TRBJ1-5; TRBD1 matches 9 bases. The germline V gene has CDR1 LNHDA and CDR2 SQIVND (reference sequence). Trimming took 7 bases from V and 4 from J; bases not matched to a gene: 14. CDR3 size: 17 residues. The CDR3 is CASIHRRGQGVNQPQHF. CDR3 nucleotides: TGTGCCAGTATCCACCGCCGGGGACAGGGCGTGAATCAGCCCCAGCATTTT.

This chain links TRBV10-3 with TRBJ1-3; D is possibly TRBD1 (6 bases). Germline V lookup: CDR1 ENHRY, CDR2 SYGVKD. CDR3 length equals 14 residues. Trimming took 7 bases from V and 0 from J, leaving 10 bases between them. The CDR3 nucleotides are TGTGCCATCACCTGGGACAACTCTGGAAACACCATATATTTT. This sequence encodes CAITWDNSGNTIYF.

The V call is TRBV5-1, the J call TRBJ2-1; 11 bases map to TRBD2. Germline CDR1 SGHRS, CDR2 YFSETQ. The ends lost 3 bases at V and 0 bases at J; junction bases unmatched: 8. This CDR3 contains 18 residues. CDR3 DNA: TGCGCCAGCAGCTCTCTAGCGGGAGGTTCGAGCTCCTACAATGAGCAGTTCTTC. It yields the protein CASSSLAGGSSSYNEQFF.

The V gene is TRBV11-1, the J gene TRBJ1-1; D is unclear. This CDR3 has 11 amino acids. CDR1 is SGHAT and CDR2 is FQDESV in the germline V gene (reference sequence). V dropped 5 bases and J dropped 5 bases, with 6 bases sitting between them. The CDR3 spells CASSRGTEAFF. The DNA for the CDR3 is TGTGCCAGCAGCCGAGGAACTGAAGCTTTCTTT.